This T cell receptor beta chain was obtained from a study of Ad26.COV2.S vaccination and SARS-CoV-2 variants. General study points: Measurement of non-spike TCR breadth gave similar results in vaccine and placebo recipients.

The V and J ends lost 6 bases and 5 bases respectively, with 17 bases between them. CDR1 and CDR2 (germline): SNHLY, FYNNEI. The CDR3 consists of 15 residues. Produced via immunoSEQ multiplex PCR; TCRdb's table is partial and in-frame only. The repertoire has about 350,000 clones, about 86% of them found once; the top ten carry about 10%. In the case of this clone: Its antigen is undetermined.

Treatment noted: about 20 received Ad26.COV2.S at low or high dose, single or two shots; roughly five received placebo; per-sample allocation not given. Collection of the samples took place on day 63 after the first injection of vaccine or placebo. The clonotype was recovered from a person between 18 and 60 years old who received the Ad26.COV2.S COVID-19 vaccine or a placebo. The sequencing here drew on peripheral blood, taken in a trial of Ad26.COV2.S vaccine versus placebo. The V and J genes are TRBV2 and TRBJ2-1; no firm D call. The chain's CDR3 is CASSSLNTYNNEQFF. Written as DNA, the CDR3 is TGTGCCAGCAGCTCCTTAAACACGTACAACAATGAGCAGTTCTTC.